Detailed here is one T cell receptor (beta chain). This sample is part of a study of blood T cell repertoires in COVID-19. The wider study: Italy, Spain and the United States were the sources of the convalescent and acute COVID-19 samples. T cells, B-cell-depleted T cells, or PBMCs supplied cDNA or gDNA.

CDR1 MGHRA and CDR2 YSYEKL come from the germline V gene. The V end lost 8 bases, the J end lost 1 base, and 14 bases lay between the germline ends. The length of the CDR3 is 15 residues. Enrollees, roughly 18 to 90 years old, lived in 24 US areas. Cohorts were assigned according to the clinical history that participants reported. Libraries were prepared by immunoSEQ multiplex PCR; TCRdb keeps only in-frame clonotypes and omits some of them. The sample carries around 170,000 clones, about four fifths recorded once. Sequencing was done on a sample of PBMCs or T cells enriched from blood (not recorded which). The TCR was taken from a man aged 45-60 years who had recovered from COVID-19. The chain has TRBV4-1 and TRBJ1-4, with D unresolved. The CDR3 bases are TGCGCCAGCGCCAGGCAGGCAGGAACTAATGAAAAACTGTTTTTT. Its protein is CASARQAGTNEKLFF.